This T cell receptor (beta chain) originates from a study of long-term antiretroviral therapy in people with HIV. Study-wide context: Specimens dating back about a decade before the 2015 immediate-ART recommendation are the oldest included. Study-wide findings and caveats: Clonotypes expanded prior to ART showed repertoire dominance at all sampled time points.

Each contributor possessed a minimum of one pre-ART and a minimum of two post-ART PBMC samples. The germline V gene encodes CDR1 PRHDT and CDR2 FYEKMQ (reference sequence). With V trimmed by 3 bases and J by 4 bases, 7 bases remained unmatched. The CDR3 length is 15 residues. The authors ran the immunoSEQ assay, v3.0, at survey level. Repertoires were generated with immunoSEQ multiplex PCR, while TCRdb's copy carries only in-frame clones and drops some. The sample has under 20,000 clones, 75% to 85% seen once. As regards this clone: The antigen remains unidentified.

The input for sequencing was unsorted PBMCs, taken 0.2 years after starting antiretroviral therapy. The rearrangement uses TRBV13 and TRBJ2-3; 7 bases line up with TRBD2. This sequence was found in a woman aged 40 to 50 with HIV. The CDR3 sequence: CASSFTGAGPDTQYF. The CDR3 DNA follows: TGTGCCAGCAGCTTTACTGGAGCGGGACCAGATACGCAGTATTTT.